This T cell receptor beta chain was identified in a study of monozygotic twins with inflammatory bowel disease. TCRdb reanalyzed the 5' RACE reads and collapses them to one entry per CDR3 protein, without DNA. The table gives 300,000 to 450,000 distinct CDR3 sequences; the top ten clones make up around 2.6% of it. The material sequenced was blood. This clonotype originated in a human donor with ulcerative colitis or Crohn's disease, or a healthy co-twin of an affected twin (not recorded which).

CDR3 sequence: CAWSLLGGPSDEQYF. This chain connects TRBV30 to TRBJ2-7; the TCRdb call, TRBD2, lacks DNA for checking. The CDR3 sequence is 15 residues long. The germline CDR1 and CDR2 sequences are GTSNPN and SVGIG (reference sequence).